At least ten counts were recorded for the clone carrying this T cell receptor (beta chain). Antigen unknown. TCRdb independently ran MiXCR on the 5' RACE reads; one entry per CDR3 protein. The table includes tens of thousands of distinct CDR3 sequences, roughly 10% detected once. The data derive from a study of early T cells in non-severe SARS-CoV-2 infection. The wider study: Sequencing targeted bulk RNA from unsorted whole blood, leaving chains unpaired.

Study-level results: Missing private and CD4 specificities, VDJdb matching favored anti-spike CD8 responses.

Trimming shortened V by 0 bases and J by 2 bases, and 6 bases separated the two germline ends. Germline loops: CDR1 MNHNY, CDR2 SVGAGI (reference sequence). CDR3 size: 14 residues. The TCR comes from an adult who was a healthcare worker with PCR-confirmed SARS-CoV-2 infection or an uninfected control (not recorded which). The specimen was whole blood. J is TRBJ2-3 and V is TRBV6-6; no clear D gene. The CDR3 DNA reads TGTGCCAGCAGTTACTCGATATTCACAGATACGCAGTATTTT. It is translated as CASSYSIFTDTQYF.